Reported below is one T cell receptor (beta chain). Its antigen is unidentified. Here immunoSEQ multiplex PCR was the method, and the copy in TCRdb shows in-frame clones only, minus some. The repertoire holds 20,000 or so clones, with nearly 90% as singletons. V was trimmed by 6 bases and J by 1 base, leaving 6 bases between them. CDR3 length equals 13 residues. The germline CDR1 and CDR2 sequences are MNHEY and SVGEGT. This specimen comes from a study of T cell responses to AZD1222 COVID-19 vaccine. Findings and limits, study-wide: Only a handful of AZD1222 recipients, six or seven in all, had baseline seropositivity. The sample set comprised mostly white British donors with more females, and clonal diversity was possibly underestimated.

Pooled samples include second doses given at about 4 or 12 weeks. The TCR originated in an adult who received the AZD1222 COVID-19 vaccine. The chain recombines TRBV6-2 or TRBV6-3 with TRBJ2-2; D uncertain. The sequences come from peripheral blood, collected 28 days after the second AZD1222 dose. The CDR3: CASSDWNTGELFF. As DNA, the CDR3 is TGTGCCAGCAGCGACTGGAACACCGGGGAGCTGTTTTTT.